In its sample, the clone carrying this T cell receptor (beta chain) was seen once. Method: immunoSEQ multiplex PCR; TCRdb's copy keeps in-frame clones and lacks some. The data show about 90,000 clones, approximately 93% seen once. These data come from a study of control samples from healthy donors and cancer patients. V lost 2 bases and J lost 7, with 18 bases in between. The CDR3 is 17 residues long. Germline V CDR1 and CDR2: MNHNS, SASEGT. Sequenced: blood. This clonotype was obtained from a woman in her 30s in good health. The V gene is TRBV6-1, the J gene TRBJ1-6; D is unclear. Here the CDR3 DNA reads TGTGCCAGCAGTGAAATTTTTGGCATCGGAGGAAATTCACCCCTCCACTTT. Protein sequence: CASSEIFGIGGNSPLHF.